This TCR beta chain was recovered during a study of Ad26.COV2.S vaccination and SARS-CoV-2 variants. Study background: In the COV1001 trial, the donor was in the Ad26.COV2.S arm. Once, or twice with 56 days between doses, Ad26.COV2.S was given intramuscularly.

The germline gives CDR1 MNHEY, CDR2 SVGAGI. This CDR3 contains 14 residues. Trimming at V came to 0 bases and at J to 5 bases, leaving 4 bases not matched to a gene. In the case of this clone: Its antigen is currently unknown.

The treatment is: 15 to 20 received Ad26.COV2.S at low or high dose, single or two shots; 5 received placebo; per-sample allocation not given. Sampling was performed 63 days after the first vaccine or placebo injection. Findings and caveats of the study: Breadth and depth estimates from TCRs may understate total T cell responses.

Method: immunoSEQ multiplex PCR; TCRdb's copy keeps in-frame clones and lacks some. The data show around 500,000 clones, roughly nine tenths seen once. The TCR comes from a person aged 18-65 years who received the Ad26.COV2.S COVID-19 vaccine or a placebo. The chain joins TRBV6-5 to TRBJ2-7; 7 positions agree with TRBD1. The material sequenced was peripheral blood, taken in a trial of Ad26.COV2.S vaccine versus placebo. CDR3: CASSYSYRGNEQYF. CDR3 bases: TGTGCCAGCAGTTACTCTTACAGGGGAAACGAGCAGTACTTC.